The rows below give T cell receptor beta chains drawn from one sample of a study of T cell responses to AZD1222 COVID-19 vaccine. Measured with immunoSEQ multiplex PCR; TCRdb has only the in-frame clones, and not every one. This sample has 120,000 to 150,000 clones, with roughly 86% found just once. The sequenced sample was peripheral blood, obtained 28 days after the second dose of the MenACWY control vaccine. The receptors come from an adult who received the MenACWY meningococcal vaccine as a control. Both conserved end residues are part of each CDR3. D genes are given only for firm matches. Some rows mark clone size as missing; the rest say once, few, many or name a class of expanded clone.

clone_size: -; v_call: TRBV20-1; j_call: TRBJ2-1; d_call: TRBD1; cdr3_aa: CSASHTGGRDWEQFF; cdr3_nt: TGCAGTGCTAGTCATACAGGGGGACGGGACTGGGAGCAGTTCTTC
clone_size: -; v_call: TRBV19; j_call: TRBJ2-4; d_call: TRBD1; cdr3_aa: CASRHAGQGAKNIQYF; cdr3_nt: TGTGCCAGTAGGCACGCGGGACAGGGAGCCAAAAACATTCAGTACTTC
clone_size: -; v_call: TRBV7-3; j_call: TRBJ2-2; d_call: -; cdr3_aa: CASSLRGGTGELFF; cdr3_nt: TGTGCCAGCAGCTTAAGGGGCGGGACCGGGGAGCTGTTTTTT
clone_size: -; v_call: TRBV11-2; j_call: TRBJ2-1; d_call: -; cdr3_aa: CASSSNSGTYNEQFF; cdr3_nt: TGTGCCAGCAGCTCCAATTCGGGTACCTACAATGAGCAGTTCTTC
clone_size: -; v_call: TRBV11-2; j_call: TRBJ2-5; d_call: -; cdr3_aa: CASSRLETQYF; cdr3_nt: TGTGCCAGCAGCCGCCTGGAGACCCAGTACTTC
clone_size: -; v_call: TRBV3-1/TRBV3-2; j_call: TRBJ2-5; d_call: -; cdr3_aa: CASSQYLGGTQYF; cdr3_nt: TGTGCCAGCAGCCAATACTTGGGAGGGACCCAGTACTTC
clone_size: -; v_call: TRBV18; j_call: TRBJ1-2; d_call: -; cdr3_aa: CASSPDQANYGYTF; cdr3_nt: TGTGCCAGCTCACCGGATCAAGCTAACTATGGCTACACCTTC
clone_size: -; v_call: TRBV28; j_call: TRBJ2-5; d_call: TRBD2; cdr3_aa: CASGELAGVETQYF; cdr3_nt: TGTGCCAGCGGCGAGCTAGCGGGAGTAGAGACCCAGTACTTC
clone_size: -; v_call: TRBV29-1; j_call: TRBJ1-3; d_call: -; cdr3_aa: CSGRAGSGNTIYF; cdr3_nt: TGCAGCGGGAGGGCAGGTTCTGGAAACACCATATATTTT
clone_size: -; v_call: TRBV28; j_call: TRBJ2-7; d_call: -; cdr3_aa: CASSPPAAFSYEQYF; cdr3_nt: TGTGCCAGCAGTCCCCCGGCAGCCTTTTCTTACGAGCAGTACTTC
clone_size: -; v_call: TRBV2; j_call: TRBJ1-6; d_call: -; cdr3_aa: CASSESRVSYNSPLHF; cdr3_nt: TGTGCCAGCAGTGAATCCAGGGTCTCCTATAATTCACCCCTCCACTTT
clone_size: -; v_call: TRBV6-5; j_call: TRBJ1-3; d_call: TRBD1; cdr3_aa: CASSYRSTGEGNTIYF; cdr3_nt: TGTGCCAGCAGTTACCGATCGACAGGGGAAGGCAACACCATATATTTT
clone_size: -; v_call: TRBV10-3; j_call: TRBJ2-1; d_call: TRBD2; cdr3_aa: CAISPGTSPYNEQFF; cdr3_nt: TGTGCCATCAGCCCCGGGACTAGCCCCTACAATGAGCAGTTCTTC
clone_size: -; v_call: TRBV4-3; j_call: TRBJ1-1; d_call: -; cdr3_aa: CASSQGWRWRGTEAFF; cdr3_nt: TGCGCCAGCAGCCAAGGATGGAGGTGGAGAGGGACTGAAGCTTTCTTT
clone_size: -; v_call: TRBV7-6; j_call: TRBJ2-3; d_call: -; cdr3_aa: CASSSPKGDTDTQYF; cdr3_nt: TGTGCCAGCAGCTCACCGAAGGGGGACACAGATACGCAGTATTTT
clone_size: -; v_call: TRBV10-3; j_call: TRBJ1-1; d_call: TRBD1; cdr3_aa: CAISDQGASDTEAFF; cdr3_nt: TGTGCCATCAGTGACCAGGGGGCATCGGACACTGAAGCTTTCTTT
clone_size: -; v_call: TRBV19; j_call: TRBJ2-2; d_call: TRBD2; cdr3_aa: CASSPRGGTNGELFF; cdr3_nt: TGTGCCAGTAGCCCCCGGGGGGGCACGAACGGGGAGCTGTTTTTT
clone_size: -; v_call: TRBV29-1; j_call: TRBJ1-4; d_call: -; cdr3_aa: CSVGSGSGNEKLFF; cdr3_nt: TGCAGCGTTGGGTCAGGGTCAGGAAATGAAAAACTGTTTTTT
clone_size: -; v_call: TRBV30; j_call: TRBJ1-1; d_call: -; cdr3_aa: CAWSRAVTEAFF; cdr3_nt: TGTGCCTGGAGTAGGGCAGTCACTGAAGCTTTCTTT
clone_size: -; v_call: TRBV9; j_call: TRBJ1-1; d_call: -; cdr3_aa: CASTPQSAPGRAFF; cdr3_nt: TGTGCCAGCACCCCCCAATCGGCTCCCGGACGAGCTTTCTTT
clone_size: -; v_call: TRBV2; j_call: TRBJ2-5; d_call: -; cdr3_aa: CASSDGRSGAQYF; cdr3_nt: TGTGCCAGCAGTGATGGCAGGTCAGGGGCCCAGTACTTC
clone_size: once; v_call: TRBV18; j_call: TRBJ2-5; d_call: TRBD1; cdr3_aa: CASSPGQVETQYF; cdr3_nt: TGTGCCAGCTCACCAGGACAGGTCGAGACCCAGTACTTC
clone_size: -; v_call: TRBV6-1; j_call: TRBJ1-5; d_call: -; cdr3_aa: CASSEASHQPQHF; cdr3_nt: TGTGCCAGCAGTGAAGCGAGTCATCAGCCCCAGCATTTT
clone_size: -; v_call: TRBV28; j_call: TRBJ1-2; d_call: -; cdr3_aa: CASSTPGRGGYTF; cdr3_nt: TGTGCCAGCAGTACCCCGGGTCGTGGTGGCTACACCTTC
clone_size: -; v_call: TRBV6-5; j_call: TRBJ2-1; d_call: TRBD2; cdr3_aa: CASSTGTSEFF; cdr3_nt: TGTGCCAGCAGCACCGGGACTAGCGAGTTCTTC
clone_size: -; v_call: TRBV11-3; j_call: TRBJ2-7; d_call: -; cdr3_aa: CASSPAWTTAYEQYF; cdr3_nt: TGTGCCAGCAGCCCCGCTTGGACTACCGCCTACGAGCAGTACTTC
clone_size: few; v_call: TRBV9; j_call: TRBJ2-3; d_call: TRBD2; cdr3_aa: CASSVEEGGGSTDTQYF; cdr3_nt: TGTGCCAGCAGCGTAGAAGAGGGCGGGGGAAGCACAGATACGCAGTATTTT
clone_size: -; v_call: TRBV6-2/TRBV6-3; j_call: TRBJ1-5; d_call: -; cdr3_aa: CASSPSAVVQPQHF; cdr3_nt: TGTGCCAGCAGTCCGTCGGCAGTAGTCCAGCCCCAGCATTTT
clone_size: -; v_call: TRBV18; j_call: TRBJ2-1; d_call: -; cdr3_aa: CASSRPGTRDNEQFF; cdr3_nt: TGTGCCAGCTCACGTCCCGGGACAAGAGACAATGAGCAGTTCTTC
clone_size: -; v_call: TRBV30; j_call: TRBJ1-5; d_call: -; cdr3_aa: CAWSVRGVSQPQHF; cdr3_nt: TGTGCCTGGAGTGTACGCGGGGTTAGTCAGCCCCAGCATTTT
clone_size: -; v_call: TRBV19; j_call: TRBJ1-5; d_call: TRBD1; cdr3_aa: CASSMVEGAKRMKPQHF; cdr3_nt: TGTGCCAGTAGTATGGTTGAGGGGGCAAAAAGGATGAAGCCCCAGCATTTT
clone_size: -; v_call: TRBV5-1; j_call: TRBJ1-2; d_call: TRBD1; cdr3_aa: CASSPGQGHYGYTF; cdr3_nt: TGCGCCAGCAGCCCGGGACAGGGGCACTATGGCTACACCTTC
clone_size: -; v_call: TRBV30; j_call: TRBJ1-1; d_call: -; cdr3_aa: CAWSTGTYEAFF; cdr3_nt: TGTGCCTGGTCTACCGGGACATATGAAGCTTTCTTT
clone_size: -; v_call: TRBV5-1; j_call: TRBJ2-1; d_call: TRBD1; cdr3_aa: CASSFGDRVPNEQFF; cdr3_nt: TGCGCCAGCAGCTTTGGGGACAGGGTCCCGAATGAGCAGTTCTTC
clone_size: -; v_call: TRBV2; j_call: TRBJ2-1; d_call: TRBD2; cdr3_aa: CASTRLAGGYNEQFF; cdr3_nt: TGTGCCAGCACGAGACTAGCGGGAGGGTACAATGAGCAGTTCTTC
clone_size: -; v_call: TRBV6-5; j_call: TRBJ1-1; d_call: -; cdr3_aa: CASSLYYGANTEAFF; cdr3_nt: TGTGCCAGCAGTCTCTACTACGGGGCGAACACTGAAGCTTTCTTT
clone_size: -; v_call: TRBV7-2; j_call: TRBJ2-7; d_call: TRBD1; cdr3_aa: CASSPGTGFTYEQYF; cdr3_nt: TGTGCCAGCAGCCCCGGGACAGGATTCACCTACGAGCAGTACTTC
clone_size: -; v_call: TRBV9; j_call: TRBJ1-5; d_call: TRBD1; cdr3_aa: CASSARTGEDQPQHF; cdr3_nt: TGTGCCAGCAGCGCACGGACAGGGGAGGATCAGCCCCAGCATTTT
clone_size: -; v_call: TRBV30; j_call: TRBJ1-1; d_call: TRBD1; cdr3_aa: CAWTWTGVEAFF; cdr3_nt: TGTGCCTGGACCTGGACAGGGGTTGAAGCTTTCTTT
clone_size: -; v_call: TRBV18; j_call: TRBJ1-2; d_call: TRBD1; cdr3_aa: CASSPPGQGARNYGYTF; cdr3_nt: TGTGCCAGCTCACCCCCGGGACAGGGGGCGCGGAACTATGGCTACACCTTC
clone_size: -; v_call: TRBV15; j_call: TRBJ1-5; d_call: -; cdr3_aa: CATSRENSAGNQPQHF; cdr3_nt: TGTGCCACCAGCAGAGAAAACTCCGCAGGCAATCAGCCCCAGCATTTT
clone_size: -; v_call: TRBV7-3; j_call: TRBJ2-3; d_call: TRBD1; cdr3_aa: CASSLPDRGQVDTQYF; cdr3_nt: TGTGCCAGCAGCTTACCTGACAGGGGGCAGGTAGATACGCAGTATTTT
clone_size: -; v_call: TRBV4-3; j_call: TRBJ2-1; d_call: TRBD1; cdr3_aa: CASSQDPGTGSRYNEQFF; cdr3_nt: TGCGCCAGCAGCCAAGATCCCGGGACAGGGTCTCGCTACAATGAGCAGTTCTTC
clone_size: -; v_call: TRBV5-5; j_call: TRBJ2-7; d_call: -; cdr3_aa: CASSFPGNHEQYF; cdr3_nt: TGTGCCAGCAGCTTCCCAGGGAACCACGAGCAGTACTTC
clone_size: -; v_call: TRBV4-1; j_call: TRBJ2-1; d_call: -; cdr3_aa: CASSQVGGVLHNEQFF; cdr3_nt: TGCGCCAGCAGCCAAGTTGGCGGGGTTCTCCACAATGAGCAGTTCTTC
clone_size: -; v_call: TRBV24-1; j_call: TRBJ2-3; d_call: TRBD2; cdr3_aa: CATSDQGLAGGPTDTQYF; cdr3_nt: TGTGCCACCAGTGATCAGGGACTAGCGGGGGGGCCCACAGATACGCAGTATTTT
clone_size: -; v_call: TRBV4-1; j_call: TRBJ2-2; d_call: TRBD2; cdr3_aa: CASSPTSARNTGELFF; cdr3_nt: TGCGCCAGCAGCCCAACTAGCGCGAGAAACACCGGGGAGCTGTTTTTT
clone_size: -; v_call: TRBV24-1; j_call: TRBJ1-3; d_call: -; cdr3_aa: CATIIMQPSGNTIYF; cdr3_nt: TGTGCCACCATTATTATGCAGCCCTCTGGAAACACCATATATTTT
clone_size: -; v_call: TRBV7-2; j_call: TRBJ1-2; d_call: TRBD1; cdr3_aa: CASSEDRRVGYTF; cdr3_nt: TGTGCCAGCAGTGAGGACAGGCGGGTTGGCTACACCTTC